This T cell receptor beta chain was captured by sequencing in a study of tumor and adjacent non-tumor tissue in lung cancer. The wider study: Stage I to III disease affected approximately 11 men and roughly 5 women aged 31 to 76. On average, productive TCRbeta reads reached about 4.4 million per sample.

This sample's RNA came from whole unsorted tissue. A modified ARM-PCR protocol with three rounds of nested PCR amplified TCRbeta. MiXCR, applied by TCRdb to the multiplex PCR reads, yields one record per CDR3 protein. The sample shows some 200,000 distinct CDR3 sequences, 71% of them seen only once. V gave up 3 bases and J gave up 4 bases; unmatched junction bases: 5. CDR1 is SGHRS, CDR2 YFSETQ, per germline. The CDR3 totals 15 residues. This clonotype has at least ten counts. The sequence was obtained from a man aged 55-75 years with non-small cell lung cancer. The chain carries TRBV5-1 and TRBJ2-3; 10 bases align to TRBD2. The sequenced sample was lung tumor tissue. The CDR3 DNA reads as TGCGCCAGCAGCTCAGAGCGGGGGGGGGCAGATACGCAGTATTTT. The encoded protein is CASSSERGGADTQYF.